This T cell receptor beta chain was sequenced in a study of T cell changes during pregnancy in multiple sclerosis. Trimming cost V 2 bases and J 3 bases, with 11 bases left between them. The CDR3 loop spans 15 amino acids. From germline, CDR1 is MNHEY and CDR2 SMNVEV (reference sequence). The data were produced by immunoSEQ multiplex PCR, yet TCRdb's version contains in-frame clones alone and is incomplete. The data show approximately 64,000 clones, less than 95% seen once. The count of this clone is one. This rearrangement joins TRBV27 to TRBJ1-5; D remains unclear. This receptor was obtained from a female donor in good health, enrolled as a control in a pregnancy study. The source material was peripheral blood, sampled in the second trimester of pregnancy. The CDR3 loop is CASSLRGYPNQPQHF. CDR3 coding DNA: TGTGCCAGCAGTTTACGGGGTTACCCCAATCAGCCCCAGCATTTT.